The 14 T cell receptor beta chains listed next were all sequenced from one sample in a study of CD8+ T cells in alopecia areata. cDNA serving as the sequencing template came from extracted, reverse transcribed RNA. The table came from immunoSEQ multiplex PCR; TCRdb's copy has only in-frame clones and leaves some out. The sample contains about 200,000 clones, 50% to 60% of which appear only once. Sequencing was performed on CD4+ T cells sorted from blood, taken at week 0. The receptors derive from a human donor with alopecia areata.

The chain has TRBV15 and TRBJ1-2; D is undetermined. Germline V gene lookup returns CDR1 LNHNV and CDR2 YYDKDF (reference sequence). CDR3 length: 14 amino acids. Trimming left V 0 bases short and J 5 bases short, with 10 bases between. CDR3 coding DNA: TGTGCCACCAGCAGAGATAACGCCGATTATGGCTACACCTTC. This translates into CATSRDNADYGYTF.

The CDR3 loop is CASSLASLGETQYF. The CDR3 nucleotides are TGTGCCAGCAGCTTGGCTAGCTTGGGAGAGACCCAGTACTTC. V and J are TRBV7-9 and TRBJ2-5, with D tentatively TRBD2 (5 bases). This CDR3 is 14 amino acids long. Germline V gene lookup returns CDR1 SEHNR and CDR2 FQNEAQ (reference sequence). V lost 3 bases to trimming and J lost 4 bases, with 12 bases between them.

The chain joins TRBV5-6 to TRBJ2-1; TRBD2 matches 14 bases. The CDR3 is made up of 15 amino acids. The trim removed 2 bases at V and 6 bases at J, leaving 1 base unmatched. The germline CDR1 and CDR2 sequences are SGHDT and YYEEEE. The CDR3 DNA sequence: TGTGCCAGCAGCTTAGGACTAGCGGGAGGCAATGAGCAGTTCTTC. Translating gives CASSLGLAGGNEQFF.

The V and J genes are TRBV30 and TRBJ2-2, with 9 bases matching TRBD1. The CDR3 runs 15 residues. Unmatched junction bases numbered 7, after V lost 4 bases and J lost 4 bases. Germline V gives CDR1 GTSNPN, CDR2 SVGIG (reference sequence). Here the CDR3 DNA reads TGTGCCTGGACTTCCGGGACAGGGCCCACCGGGGAGCTGTTTTTT. Protein sequence: CAWTSGTGPTGELFF.

The gene calls are TRBV27 and TRBJ1-2, with TRBD1 matching 7 bases. CDR1 and CDR2 from the germline V gene are MNHEY and SMNVEV (reference sequence). J lost 7 bases, V lost 0 bases, and 8 bases had no gene match. There are 15 residues in the CDR3. The CDR3 sequence: CASSLSGGAGGGYTF. The CDR3 DNA follows: TGTGCCAGCAGTTTATCGGGTGGGGCAGGGGGTGGCTACACCTTC.

J is TRBJ1-2 and V is TRBV15; perhaps TRBD1 as D (5 bases). Between the trimmed V and J ends, which lost 0 bases and 7 bases, there was a span of 12 bases. From germline, CDR1 is LNHNV and CDR2 YYDKDF (reference sequence). This CDR3 has 14 residues. The CDR3 DNA follows: TGTGCCACCAGCAGAGATAGGGGCGTAGGTGGCTACACCTTC. Translated: CATSRDRGVGGYTF.

In its sample, this clone was seen a few times. The chain couples TRBV5-1 to TRBJ2-7; 8 nucleotides align to TRBD1. Germline V gives CDR1 SGHRS, CDR2 YFSETQ. Losses at the gene ends were 3 bases for V and 3 bases for J; bases not matched to a gene: 11. The CDR3 totals 16 residues. The CDR3 DNA sequence: TGCGCCAGCAGCTCAAACCGGGACAGGAAGATCTACGAGCAGTACTTC. This encodes CASSSNRDRKIYEQYF.

The chain links TRBV7-9 to TRBJ1-5; D is uncertain. Germline assignment: CDR1 SEHNR and CDR2 FQNEAQ (reference sequence). This CDR3 is built from 16 residues. Between the trimmed V and J ends, which lost 4 bases and 0 bases, there was a span of 13 bases. CDR3 in DNA: TGTGCCAGCAGCTCCCAAAATTCTCATAGCAATCAGCCCCAGCATTTT. This gives the protein CASSSQNSHSNQPQHF.

CDR3 bases: TGCGCCAGCAGTAGGACAGGGCGGTACACCGGGGAGCTGTTTTTT. It encodes CASSRTGRYTGELFF. The chain is built from TRBV23-1 and TRBJ2-2; 8 bases are a match to TRBD1. Being an ORF, TRBV23-1 has a function that is uncertain. CDR3 size: 15 residues. V lost 5 bases to trimming and J lost 3 bases; unmatched junction nucleotides: 5.

This clone turned up a few times. This rearrangement joins TRBV7-9 to TRBJ2-3, with TRBD1 matching over 8 bases. There are 14 residues in the CDR3. V lost 8 bases, J lost 4 bases, and 8 bases stayed unmatched. Germline assignment: CDR1 SEHNR and CDR2 FQNEAQ (reference sequence). CDR3 in amino acids: CASPPGQEADTQYF. DNA for the CDR3: TGTGCCAGCCCTCCGGGACAGGAGGCAGATACGCAGTATTTT.

This chain uses TRBV5-1 with TRBJ1-2; TRBD1 agrees at 8 bases. Germline trimming cut 1 base from V and 3 bases from J; bases unmatched to any gene: 8. The CDR3 loop spans 16 amino acids. Germline V gene sequence: CDR1 SGHRS, CDR2 YFSETQ. The CDR3 region is CASSLLPGGTYYGYTF. As DNA, the CDR3 is TGCGCCAGCAGCTTGCTTCCAGGGGGCACGTACTATGGCTACACCTTC.

The rearrangement joins TRBV6-6 to TRBJ1-6; the match to TRBD1 covers 10 bases. Looked up from germline, CDR1 is MNHNY and CDR2 is SVGAGI (reference sequence). There are 13 residues in the CDR3. Trimming cost V 8 bases and J 9 bases; bases outside gene matches: 4. CDR3 region: CASGDRGASPLHF. DNA of the CDR3: TGTGCCAGCGGGGACAGGGGCGCTTCACCCCTCCACTTT.

The chain has TRBV27 and TRBJ2-3; D not certain. The CDR3 loop spans 13 amino acids. Trimming took off 11 bases at V and 5 bases at J, with 17 bases between the two ends. Germline CDR1 and CDR2: MNHEY and SMNVEV (reference sequence). The CDR3 reads CASWAAGIDTQYF. As DNA, the CDR3 is TGTGCCTCCTGGGCAGCCGGAATAGATACGCAGTATTTT.

The V call is TRBV30, the J call TRBJ2-7; unclear D gene. V lost 6 bases to trimming and J lost 2 bases, with 14 bases between them. The CDR3 loop spans 13 amino acids. In germline, CDR1 is GTSNPN, CDR2 SVGIG (reference sequence). The CDR3 nucleotides are TGTGCCTGTACCGGGCCAAACGCCTACGAGCAGTACTTC. Its translation: CACTGPNAYEQYF.